The 32 T cell receptor beta chains below come from one sample, sequenced in a study of molecular identifiers for immune sequencing clone quantification. TCRdb independently ran MiXCR on the PCR reads; one entry per CDR3 protein. The table shows over 600,000 distinct CDR3 sequences, with 20% occurring only once. Sequencing used naive CD8+ T cells from blood, with Jurkat cell RNA spiked in. The subset here: FACS-sorted CD8+CD4-CCR7+CD45RA+ naive T cells. The receptors stem from a human donor in good health. Some libraries in this study had Jurkat cell RNA spiked in.

Concerning this clonotype itself: The CDR3 carries no conserved terminal phenylalanine or tryptophan, so it likely arises from a read error. The chain couples TRBV6-5 to TRBJ2-1; D remains unclear. Germline-derived CDR1 and CDR2 are MNHEY and SVGAGI. The CDR3 is made up of 16 amino acids. The V gene lost 0 bases and the J gene lost 0 bases, with 9 bases spanning the gap. DNA for the CDR3: TGTGCCAGCAGTTACTCGTTGACAAGCTCCTACAATGAGCAGTTCCTC. Translation gives CASSYSLTSSYNEQFL.

Remarks on this clonotype: A much larger clone sits a single nucleotide away, making a read error possible. The V gene is TRBV28, the J gene TRBJ2-7; tentative D call: TRBD1 (5 bases). This CDR3 spans 15 amino acids. Germline V gene data show CDR1 as MDHEN and CDR2 as SYDVKM. The CDR3 region is CAGSLWTTGSYEQYF. CDR3 DNA sequence: TGTGCCGGCAGTTTATGGACCACAGGATCCTACGAGCAGTACTTC. Full variable domain (rest looked up from reference TRBV28 and TRBJ2-7): DVKVTQSSRYLVKRTGEKVFLECVQDMDHENMFWYRQDPGLGLRLIYFSYDVKMKEKGDIPEGYSVSREKKERFSLILESASTNQTSMYLCAGSLWTTGSYEQYFGPGTRLTVT.

This clonotype was counted many times. This chain uses TRBV7-9 with TRBJ2-1; 9 positions agree with TRBD2. CDR3 length: 18 amino acids. Germline values: CDR1 SEHNR, CDR2 FQNEAQ (reference sequence). J was trimmed by 0 bases and V by 4 bases; bases with no gene match: 10. As DNA, the CDR3 is TGTGCCAGCAGCTCCCGCCTCATTAGCGGGAGCTCCTACAATGAGCAGTTCTTC. This translates into CASSSRLISGSSYNEQFF.

This clonotype was seen ten or more times. The chain is built from TRBV12-3 or TRBV12-4 and TRBJ2-5, with D unresolved. This CDR3 spans 17 amino acids. With 3 bases removed from V and 5 bases from J, the gap between germline ends came to 22 bases. The CDR3 region is CASSLKPRVTGWETQYF. The DNA for the CDR3 is TGTGCCAGCAGTTTGAAGCCCCGGGTCACCGGATGGGAGACCCAGTACTTC.

There are many counts of this clonotype. The gene calls are TRBV2 and TRBJ2-6; no firm D call. The CDR3 contains 12 residues. The V gene's germline CDR1 is SNHLY and CDR2 FYNNEI. Deletions cut 7 bases from V and 4 bases from J, with 5 bases between. DNA for the CDR3: TGTGCCAGCATTTCCGGGGCCAACGTCCTGACTTTC. Its translation: CASISGANVLTF.

This clonotype has at least ten counts. The V call is TRBV28, the J call TRBJ2-7, with D perhaps TRBD1 or TRBD2 (5 bases each). CDR1 is MDHEN and CDR2 is SYDVKM in the germline V gene. The CDR3 has 19 residues. V was trimmed by 6 bases and J by 1 base, leaving 28 bases between them. The CDR3 protein is CASSSPGTFRNSPSYEQYF. Written as DNA, the CDR3 is TGTGCCAGCAGCTCCCCCGGGACCTTCCGCAACTCGCCGTCCTACGAGCAGTACTTC.

This clonotype came up many times. V and J are TRBV10-1 and TRBJ2-7; a weak D match, TRBD1 (6 bases). Germline V CDR1 and CDR2: WNHNN, SYGVQD (reference sequence). With 6 bases removed from V and 3 bases from J, the gap between germline ends came to 12 bases. This CDR3 is 13 amino acids long. The CDR3 region has the DNA TGCGCCAGCAGCCCGGGACACCTCTACGAGCAGTACTTC. Amino acid sequence: CASSPGHLYEQYF.

This clonotype has more than one count but fewer than ten. This may arise from a read error, as a much more abundant clone is one base away. The V call is TRBV5-1, the J call TRBJ2-7; either TRBD1 or TRBD2 may fit D (5 bases each). Germline values: CDR1 SGHRS, CDR2 YFSETQ. This CDR3 comprises 14 residues. The DNA of the CDR3 is TGCGCCGGCAGCTTTTCGGGACCCAACTACGAGCAGTACTTC. It encodes CAGSFSGPNYEQYF.

This clonotype was observed a few times. A read error may explain this, as a much larger clone is one base away. V gene TRBV12-3 or TRBV12-4 combines with J gene TRBJ2-3; D remains unclear. The tail of the sequence fits TRBJ1-5 better, so the J call may be wrong. The CDR3 totals 16 residues. The CDR3 coding sequence is TGTGCCAGCAGCCTAAGTTCGGGAGAGGGCGCAGATACGCAGCATTTT. Translation gives CASSLSSGEGADTQHF.

The gene calls are TRBV12-3 or TRBV12-4 and TRBJ1-2, with D hard to call. This CDR3 is built from 16 residues. V was shortened by 5 bases and J by 3 bases, with 19 bases between the two germline ends. CDR3 region: CASSLYYRESDYGYTF. CDR3 in DNA: TGTGCCAGCAGTCTCTACTACAGAGAGAGTGACTATGGCTACACCTTC.

This clonotype has at least ten counts. V gene TRBV7-9 combines with J gene TRBJ2-2; D unresolved. Trimming stripped 0 bases from V and 1 base from J, with 3 bases between. This CDR3 region has 14 residues. CDR1 and CDR2 (germline): SEHNR, FQNEAQ (reference sequence). The CDR3 DNA is TGTGCCAGCAGCTTAGCACTGAACACCGGGGAGCTGTTTTTT. It translates to CASSLALNTGELFF.

Worth noting for this clonotype: This may be a read error: a much more frequent sequence differs by one nucleotide. The rearrangement uses TRBV2 and TRBJ1-5, with D uncertain. Germline V gene data show CDR1 as SNHLY and CDR2 as FYNNEI. This CDR3 has 14 residues. CDR3 DNA sequence: TGTGCCAGCAGGGCCACGGTTAGCAATCAGCTCCAGCATTTT. It translates to CASRATVSNQLQHF.

As for this clonotype: At one of its ends the junction is not consistent with the germline gene, which may arise from a read error. V is TRBV6-5 and J is TRBJ2-1, with a weak D call TRBD2 (6 bases). Germline lookup yields CDR1 MNHEY and CDR2 SVGAGI. The CDR3 loop spans 13 amino acids. The CDR3 here is CANSLKGLHEQFF. The DNA of the CDR3 is TGTGCCAACAGTCTTAAGGGACTTCACGAGCAGTTCTTC.

Concerning this clonotype: This may come from a read error, since a much larger clone is one base off. The genes are TRBV7-9 and TRBJ2-7; D is possibly TRBD1 (5 bases). The CDR3 has 15 residues. CDR1 is SEHNR, CDR2 FQNEAQ, per germline (reference sequence). With 0 bases removed from V and 8 bases from J, the gap between germline ends came to 17 bases. The CDR3 reads CASSLAQDLPRKQYF. The CDR3 nucleotides are TGTGCCAGCAGCTTAGCACAGGACCTCCCTCGGAAGCAGTACTTC.

In its sample, this clonotype was seen a few times. The gene calls are TRBV9 and TRBJ2-3; D unclear. There are 17 residues in the CDR3. CDR1 is SGDLS, CDR2 YYNGEE, per germline. Trimming took off 2 bases at V and 0 bases at J, with 16 bases between the two ends. The CDR3 loop reads CASSVWTSGPSTDTQYF. DNA for the CDR3: TGTGCCAGCAGCGTTTGGACCAGTGGCCCAAGCACAGATACGCAGTATTTT.

Ten or more counts support this clonotype. The chain uses TRBV5-1 and TRBJ2-6; 12 bases match TRBD1. Trimming took 0 bases from V and 3 from J; bases not matched to a gene: 7. CDR1 and CDR2 from the germline V gene are SGHRS and YFSETQ. The CDR3 loop spans 19 amino acids. The CDR3 protein is CASSLAPGQGAFGANVLTF. The DNA of the CDR3 is TGCGCCAGCAGCTTGGCGCCGGGACAGGGGGCTTTTGGGGCCAACGTCCTGACTTTC.

This clonotype appeared many times. The chain employs TRBV19 and TRBJ2-1; TRBD2 is a possible D gene (6 bases). The CDR3 consists of 15 residues. Germline V gene sequence: CDR1 LNHDA, CDR2 SQIVND (reference sequence). V was shortened by 0 bases and J by 4 bases, with 10 bases between the two germline ends. The CDR3: CASSIDNRGYNEQFF. The CDR3 region has the DNA TGTGCCAGTAGTATAGATAATCGGGGGTACAATGAGCAGTTCTTC.

The rearrangement links TRBV2 to TRBJ1-1; 9 bases are shared with TRBD1. V trimming: 6 bases; J trimming: 4 bases; junction bases outside the gene matches: 6. This CDR3 comprises 14 residues. Germline values: CDR1 SNHLY, CDR2 FYNNEI. CDR3: CASRGGQGTTEAFF. CDR3 bases: TGTGCCAGCAGGGGGGGACAGGGTACCACTGAAGCTTTCTTT.

This clonotype was detected many times. J is TRBJ2-3 and V is TRBV13; D remains unclear. The length of the CDR3 is 13 residues. Trimming removed 5 bases at V and 0 bases at J, with 6 bases between. Per the germline V gene, CDR1 is PRHDT and CDR2 is FYEKMQ (reference sequence). CDR3 protein: CASSPYSTDTQYF. The CDR3 DNA sequence: TGTGCCAGCAGCCCATATAGCACAGATACGCAGTATTTT.

This clonotype was observed a few times. CDR3 amino acids: CASSYRTSGRIDTGELFF. The CDR3, as DNA: TGCGCCAGCAGCTACCGGACTAGCGGGAGGATCGACACCGGGGAGCTGTTTTTT. The chain joins TRBV4-1 to TRBJ2-2; 14 nucleotides agree with TRBD2. V was pared by 5 bases and J by 3 bases, with 8 bases of the junction left unmatched. The CDR3 is made up of 18 amino acids. Per the germline V gene, CDR1 is MGHRA and CDR2 is YSYEKL.

The table lists this clonotype with a few counts. The genes are TRBV7-8 and TRBJ1-1; 9 bases line up with TRBD1. There are 19 residues in the CDR3. Looked up from germline, CDR1 is SGHVS and CDR2 is FQNEAQ. After removal of 3 bases from V and 0 bases from J, the junction contained 14 bases not matched to a gene. CDR3 sequence reads: CASSLRGGTGSHLNTEAFF. The CDR3 DNA reads as TGTGCCAGCAGCTTGAGGGGGGGGACAGGGAGCCATTTGAACACTGAAGCTTTCTTT.

This clonotype was detected ten times or more. This chain connects TRBV5-4 to TRBJ1-4; 7 positions match TRBD1. The CDR3 extends over 14 amino acids. The germline gives CDR1 SGHNT, CDR2 YYREEE (reference sequence). V shed 3 bases, J shed 4 bases, and the junction held 3 bases outside the gene matches. CDR3 DNA sequence: TGTGCCAGCAGCTCGGGACAGATTAATGAAAAACTGTTTTTT. Amino acid sequence: CASSSGQINEKLFF.

This clonotype has more than one count but fewer than ten. J is TRBJ2-1 and V is TRBV7-6; no reliable D call. CDR3 length equals 12 residues. Germline CDR1 reads SGHVS; CDR2 reads FNYEAQ. V was cut by 2 bases and J by 10 bases, with 9 bases left in between. This chain's CDR3 is CASSLLEEEQFF. DNA of the CDR3: TGTGCCAGCAGCTTATTAGAGGAAGAGCAGTTCTTC. The complete variable domain, with remaining parts taken from reference TRBV7-6 and TRBJ2-1, reads GAGVSQSPRYKVTKRGQDVALRCDPISGHVSLYWYRQALGQGPEFLTYFNYEAQQDKSGLPNDRFSAERPEGSISTLTIQRTEQRDSAMYRCASSLLEEEQFFGPGTRLTVL.

This clonotype occurred many times. The chain recombines TRBV4-1 with TRBJ1-5; tentatively, D is TRBD1 (5 bases). The CDR3 runs 16 residues. The V gene's germline CDR1 is MGHRA and CDR2 YSYEKL. Trimming pared 0 bases from V and 4 bases from J, leaving 13 bases between. The CDR3 nucleotides are TGCGCCAGCAGCCAAGAGCAGGGAGGCAGAAATCAGCCCCAGCATTTT. This encodes CASSQEQGGRNQPQHF.

This clonotype was seen only a few times. The chain is built from TRBV6-5 and TRBJ2-1; D ambiguous. The ends were cut back, 1 base at V and 5 bases at J, with 9 bases in the middle. Germline loops: CDR1 MNHEY, CDR2 SVGAGI. This CDR3 is built from 14 residues. CDR3 sequence: CASSYYKLDNEQFF. DNA of the CDR3: TGTGCCAGCAGTTACTATAAACTGGACAATGAGCAGTTCTTC.

On this clonotype itself: A much bigger clone sits one base away, suggesting this may be a read error. V usage is TRBV18 and J usage is TRBJ2-3, with TRBD1 matching over 8 bases. V was pared by 6 bases and J by 1 base, with 9 bases of the junction left unmatched. Germline CDR1 and CDR2: KGHSH and LQKENI. The CDR3 covers 16 residues. The chain's CDR3 is CASSYPQTGGTDTQYF. The CDR3 DNA follows: TGTGCCAGCTCGTACCCACAGACAGGGGGCACAGATACGCAGTATTTT.

V is TRBV6-2 or TRBV6-3 and J is TRBJ2-5; D not resolved. The CDR3 consists of 14 residues. Germline V gene data show CDR1 as MNHEY and CDR2 as SVGEGT. V was clipped by 0 bases and J by 5 bases, with 10 bases between them. The chain's CDR3 is CASSYSSGRETQYF. CDR3 in DNA: TGTGCCAGCAGTTACTCGAGTGGGCGGGAGACCCAGTACTTC.

As concerns this clonotype: It may be a read error: a sequence one base away is much more abundant. The DNA of the CDR3 is TGCGCCAGCAGTCATATTAGCGGGGGCTACACCGGGGAGCTGTTTTTT. Translation: CASSHISGGYTGELFF. The chain joins TRBV4-3 to TRBJ2-2; 9 bases align to TRBD2. CDR1 and CDR2 from the germline V gene are LGHNA and YSLEER. The CDR3 is made up of 16 amino acids. J lost 3 bases, V lost 6 bases, and 8 bases had no gene match.

The rearrangement links TRBV10-2 to TRBJ2-2, with unresolved D. The V gene's germline CDR1 is WSHSY and CDR2 SAAADI. This CDR3 comprises 13 residues. V shed 5 bases and J shed 4 bases, with 8 bases lying between them. The chain's CDR3 is CASSPKSTGELFF. The CDR3 bases are TGCGCCAGCAGTCCGAAGAGCACCGGGGAGCTGTTTTTT.

The chain uses TRBV11-1 and TRBJ2-3, with 8 bases matching TRBD2. Germline V gives CDR1 SGHAT, CDR2 FQDESV (reference sequence). The V and J ends lost 0 bases and 4 bases, in that order; junction bases with no gene match: 9. The CDR3 totals 17 residues. The CDR3 sequence is CASSLAGVAGLSDTQYF. DNA of the CDR3: TGTGCCAGCAGCTTAGCGGGGGTAGCGGGACTCTCAGATACGCAGTATTTT.

This clonotype was observed many times. J is TRBJ2-7 and V is TRBV5-1; 7 nucleotides match TRBD1. The V gene's germline CDR1 is SGHRS and CDR2 YFSETQ. The ends lost 4 bases at V and 4 bases at J; junction bases unmatched: 11. This CDR3 has 15 amino acids. The CDR3 here is CASSGGQSPTYEQYF. The CDR3 DNA reads as TGCGCCAGCAGCGGGGGACAGTCTCCCACTTACGAGCAGTACTTC.

This clonotype was seen a few times. The chain recombines TRBV4-3 with TRBJ2-1; the D is unclear. V was pared by 4 bases and J by 1 base, with 17 bases between. This CDR3 comprises 17 residues. CDR1 LGHNA and CDR2 YSLEER come from the germline V gene. This chain's CDR3 is CASSPNEYRRSYNEQFF. The CDR3 region has the DNA TGCGCCAGCAGCCCTAACGAGTACAGAAGATCCTACAATGAGCAGTTCTTC.